This entry lists 26 T cell receptor beta chains sequenced from one sample in a study of blood T cells in healthy people across ages. Next came a second PCR, run for about 6 to 12 cycles, which used a sample-barcoded 5' primer along with a J-beta primer mix. TCRdb processed the 5' RACE reads anew with MiXCR; each CDR3 protein has one entry. The sample lists 1.5 million to 2 million distinct CDR3 sequences; around half were seen once. The material sequenced was blood. The receptor set was obtained from a woman in her 40s in good health.

The chain employs TRBV15 and TRBJ2-7; no firm D call. The CDR3 is made up of 13 amino acids. V was trimmed by 0 bases and J by 5 bases, leaving 8 bases between them. The V gene's germline CDR1 is LNHNV and CDR2 YYDKDF (reference sequence). CDR3 DNA: TGTGCCACCAGCAGAGATCGGTACCACGAGCAGTACTTC. This gives the protein CATSRDRYHEQYF.

This rearrangement joins TRBV5-5 to TRBJ2-1; D perhaps matches TRBD2 (6 bases). The CDR3 runs to 14 residues. Germline V gives CDR1 SGHKS, CDR2 YYEKEE (reference sequence). Trimming removed 3 bases from V and 10 bases from J, with 17 bases in between. The CDR3 loop is CASSSLRDSREQFF. For the CDR3, the DNA is TGTGCCAGCAGCTCCCTGCGGGACTCCAGAGAGCAGTTCTTC.

The chain recombines TRBV6-2 or TRBV6-3 with TRBJ2-7; perhaps TRBD2 as D (5 bases). CDR3 size: 13 residues. Trimming removed 2 bases from V and 9 bases from J, with 14 bases in between. The germline CDR1 and CDR2 sequences are MNHEY and SVGEGT. This CDR3 reads CASSYLDYNGQYF. As DNA, the CDR3 is TGTGCCAGCAGTTACCTAGACTACAATGGGCAGTACTTC.

This clonotype appeared a few times. The V and J genes are TRBV29-1 and TRBJ2-1; 9 nucleotides align to TRBD2. The CDR3 is made up of 15 amino acids. V was clipped by 6 bases and J by 8 bases; unmatched bases: 14. Germline CDR1 is SQVTM and CDR2 is ANQGSEA. The CDR3 DNA reads as TGCAGCGTCAAAGACTGGGGTAGCGGGGGCGATGAGCAGTTCTTC. Translated, it gives CSVKDWGSGGDEQFF.

V and J are TRBV6-5 and TRBJ2-7; 7 nucleotides match TRBD1. The trim removed 6 bases at V and 6 bases at J, leaving 8 bases unmatched. The germline CDR1 and CDR2 sequences are MNHEY and SVGAGI. The CDR3 consists of 13 residues. The CDR3 DNA is TGTGCCAGCAGGACTCTTACAGGGGTCGAGCAGTACTTC. It translates to CASRTLTGVEQYF.

The chain is built from TRBV6-2 or TRBV6-3 and TRBJ2-3; tentatively, D is TRBD1 or TRBD2 (5 bases each). The length of the CDR3 is 17 residues. V dropped 7 bases and J dropped 4 bases, with 24 bases sitting between them. The germline gives CDR1 MNHEY, CDR2 SVGEGT. CDR3 bases: TGTGCCAGCACCACTAGGAAGGAACTCGGGGCGGCAGATACGCAGTATTTT. Translating it yields CASTTRKELGAADTQYF.

The rearrangement links TRBV28 to TRBJ2-5; D perhaps matches TRBD2 (5 bases). Trimming cost V 6 bases and J 1 base, with 18 bases left between them. The CDR3 is made up of 16 amino acids. The germline CDR1 and CDR2 sequences are MDHEN and SYDVKM. CDR3 amino acids: CASSSPVRGLQETQYF. The CDR3 DNA is TGTGCCAGCAGCTCCCCGGTCCGGGGTCTCCAAGAGACCCAGTACTTC.

The chain couples TRBV5-1 to TRBJ2-7; D not certain. CDR1 is SGHRS, CDR2 YFSETQ, per germline. The CDR3 runs 12 residues. Trimming removed 6 bases at V and 6 bases at J, with 13 bases between. The CDR3 loop reads CASTERKGEQYF. In DNA form, the CDR3 reads TGCGCCAGCACAGAAAGGAAAGGCGAGCAGTACTTC.

This chain uses TRBV2 with TRBJ1-5; the D is unclear. From germline, CDR1 is SNHLY and CDR2 FYNNEI. The CDR3 loop spans 15 amino acids. V was cut by 4 bases and J by 0 bases, with 10 bases left in between. DNA of the CDR3: TGTGCCAGCAGTGGACGGGTGGTTAGCAATCAGCCCCAGCATTTT. Translating it yields CASSGRVVSNQPQHF.

This clonotype was detected only a few times. This chain uses TRBV4-3 with TRBJ2-4, with 7 bases matching TRBD2. The CDR3 sequence is 16 residues long. The V segment lost 0 bases and the J segment 5 bases; nucleotides outside the gene matches: 7. From germline, CDR1 is LGHNA and CDR2 YSLEER. The CDR3 spells CASSQEGEGNENIQYF. In DNA form, the CDR3 reads TGCGCCAGCAGCCAAGAAGGGGAGGGAAACGAAAACATTCAGTACTTC.

This clonotype has just a few counts. The V gene is TRBV4-2, the J gene TRBJ1-2; D is uncertain. The V gene's germline CDR1 is LGHNA and CDR2 YNFKEQ. The ends were cut back, 0 bases at V and 1 base at J, with 18 bases in the middle. CDR3 length: 18 residues. CDR3 protein: CASSQDGSPRPGNYGYTF. The CDR3 DNA sequence: TGTGCCAGCAGCCAAGACGGCAGCCCGCGGCCGGGTAACTATGGCTACACCTTC.

Details on this clonotype: The junction departs from the called germline gene at one end, perhaps through a read error. The genes are TRBV6-1 and TRBJ2-1; D possibly matches TRBD1 or TRBD2 (5 bases each). The CDR3 is 13 residues long. The germline V gene has CDR1 MNHNS and CDR2 SASEGT. CDR3 in DNA: TGTGCCAGCGCTAGAGGGGATTACAATGAGCGGTTCTTC. Translation: CASARGDYNERFF.

The V gene is TRBV20-1, the J gene TRBJ2-5, with 9 bases lining up with TRBD2. The J segment lost 5 bases and the V segment lost 1 base, leaving 11 bases of the junction unmatched. Germline values: CDR1 DFQATT, CDR2 SNEGSKA (reference sequence). CDR3 size: 16 residues. CDR3: CSARAPFSGGHETQYF. CDR3 DNA: TGCAGTGCTAGAGCCCCGTTTAGCGGGGGCCACGAGACCCAGTACTTC.

The CDR3 loop is CASSHSTRGGGHYEQYF. Here the CDR3 DNA reads TGCGCCAGCAGCCACAGCACACGGGGGGGCGGGCACTACGAGCAGTACTTC. This sequence joins TRBV4-3 and TRBJ2-7; 8 nucleotides line up with TRBD2. The germline gives CDR1 LGHNA, CDR2 YSLEER. V was pared by 3 bases and J by 3 bases, with 13 bases of the junction left unmatched. This CDR3 spans 17 amino acids.

The chain employs TRBV5-1 and TRBJ2-5; no clear D gene. Trimming pared 5 bases from V and 2 bases from J, leaving 10 bases between. Germline assignment: CDR1 SGHRS and CDR2 YFSETQ. CDR3 size: 13 residues. The CDR3 sequence: CASSVVVQETQYF. CDR3 sequence (DNA): TGCGCCAGCAGTGTGGTGGTACAAGAGACCCAGTACTTC.

This clonotype has a handful of counts. The V gene is TRBV7-9, the J gene TRBJ2-5; D is tentatively TRBD1 or TRBD2 (5 bases each). V lost 5 bases, J lost 1 base, and 14 bases lay in between. Looked up from germline, CDR1 is SEHNR and CDR2 is FQNEAQ (reference sequence). The CDR3 has 15 residues. The DNA for the CDR3 is TGTGCCAGCAGCGAGAGGACCGGGACCCAAGAGACCCAGTACTTC. Translated: CASSERTGTQETQYF. The full variable domain, in which reference TRBV7-9 and TRBJ2-5 provide the parts outside the CDR3, is DTGVSQNPRHKITKRGQNVTFRCDPISEHNRLYWYRQTLGQGPEFLTYFQNEAQLEKSRLLSDRFSAERPKGSFSTLEIQRTEQGDSAMYLCASSERTGTQETQYFGPGTRLLVL.

There are a few counts of this clonotype. The genes are TRBV9 and TRBJ2-1; 13 positions match TRBD2. Germline lookup yields CDR1 SGDLS and CDR2 YYNGEE. The CDR3 runs 18 residues. V gave up 0 bases and J gave up 10 bases; unmatched junction bases: 13. CDR3 sequence reads: CASSVGRVELAGGQEQFF. DNA of the CDR3: TGTGCCAGCAGCGTAGGACGTGTGGAACTAGCGGGGGGGCAAGAGCAGTTCTTC.

The J gene is TRBJ2-1, the V gene TRBV7-3; 9 nucleotides line up with TRBD2. V gave up 3 bases and J gave up 10 bases; unmatched junction bases: 4. This CDR3 is 13 amino acids long. Germline CDR1 reads SGHTA; CDR2 reads FQGTGA. For the CDR3, the DNA is TGTGCCAGCAGCTTGTCTAGCGGGGTAGAGCAGTTCTTC. The encoded protein is CASSLSSGVEQFF.

The rearrangement joins TRBV3-1 to TRBJ2-1; 10 positions agree with TRBD1. Germline CDR1 is LGHDT and CDR2 is YNNKEL (reference sequence). The CDR3 spans 13 residues. As DNA, the CDR3 is TGTACATCGGGACAGGGGCTTTTCAATGAGCAGTTCTTC. This codes for CTSGQGLFNEQFF.

This sequence joins TRBV20-1 and TRBJ1-4; D is undetermined. In germline, CDR1 is DFQATT, CDR2 SNEGSKA (reference sequence). CDR3 length: 11 residues. Trimming took off 0 bases at V and 13 bases at J, with 9 bases between the two ends. The CDR3 bases are TGCAGTGCTAGAGACAGCCGGGTACTGTTTTTT. Translation gives CSARDSRVLFF.

V is TRBV27 and J is TRBJ1-2; 9 positions match TRBD1. The germline gives CDR1 MNHEY, CDR2 SMNVEV (reference sequence). The CDR3 sequence is 16 residues long. Trimming at V came to 4 bases and at J to 2 bases, leaving 8 bases not matched to a gene. Written as DNA, the CDR3 is TGTGCCAGCAGTTCCTTAGGGACAGGGAGGAACTATGGCTACACCTTC. The encoded protein is CASSSLGTGRNYGYTF.

V is TRBV4-3 and J is TRBJ2-1; 8 bases match TRBD2. The CDR3 length is 20 residues. Germline V gives CDR1 LGHNA, CDR2 YSLEER. Unmatched junction bases numbered 18, after V lost 0 bases and J lost 5 bases. The CDR3 DNA reads TGCGCCAGCAGCCAAGATGTTCTCGGGTTAGCGGGGAATGTTGACAATGAGCAGTTCTTC. This codes for CASSQDVLGLAGNVDNEQFF.

The V call is TRBV27, the J call TRBJ2-1; 11 positions agree with TRBD1. The junction had 10 bases not matched to a gene; V was cut back by 5 bases and J by 10 bases. The CDR3 consists of 15 residues. Germline values: CDR1 MNHEY, CDR2 SMNVEV (reference sequence). CDR3 in DNA: TGTGCCAGCAGTCCCCGGACAGGGGGCTTGAACGAGCAGTTCTTC. This encodes CASSPRTGGLNEQFF.

The chain couples TRBV4-3 to TRBJ1-2; D is undetermined. The CDR3 is 14 residues long. Germline CDR1 and CDR2: LGHNA and YSLEER. V was cut by 0 bases and J by 8 bases, with 13 bases left in between. The CDR3 loop is CASSQDFTSSGYTF. Written as DNA, the CDR3 is TGCGCCAGCAGCCAAGATTTCACCTCCTCGGGCTACACCTTC.

This clonotype was seen once. The chain has TRBV7-2 and TRBJ2-1; 10 bases match TRBD2. With 5 bases clipped from V and 10 bases from J, the junction kept 8 bases outside the gene matches. Germline values: CDR1 SGHTA, CDR2 FQGNSA. The CDR3 consists of 14 residues. The CDR3 coding sequence is TGTGCCAGCAGCCCGACTAGCGGGTTCGGCGAGCAGTTCTTC. It specifies CASSPTSGFGEQFF.

This clonotype came up once. The rearrangement joins TRBV7-2 to TRBJ2-2, with D unclear. The ends were cut back, 1 base at V and 5 bases at J, with 11 bases in the middle. The CDR3 runs to 15 residues. From germline, CDR1 is SGHTA and CDR2 FQGNSA. CDR3 DNA sequence: TGTGCCAGCAGCTTAGGGATGGTAGGGACCGGGGAGCTGTTTTTT. This encodes CASSLGMVGTGELFF.